The sequence of this T cell receptor beta chain was determined in a study of molecular identifiers for immune sequencing clone quantification. Study-wide background: Replicate runs used RNA from about 20,000 or 100,000 naive CD8 cells, which was split five ways into aliquots, and four of those aliquots were then sequenced.

This clonotype was detected many times. CDR1 and CDR2 (germline): SEHNR, FQNEAQ (reference sequence). Losses at the gene ends were 1 base for V and 1 base for J; bases not matched to a gene: 4. This CDR3 region has 17 residues. From the PCR reads, TCRdb called clonotypes with MiXCR, one entry per CDR3 protein. The sample lists about 510,000 distinct CDR3 sequences, 20% to 25% occurring once. The TCR sequence derives from a human donor in good health. Some libraries in this study had Jurkat cell RNA spiked in. V is TRBV7-9 and J is TRBJ2-4; 10 bases map to TRBD1. Sequencing input: naive CD8+ T cells from blood, with Jurkat cell RNA spiked in. Regarding subset: FACS-sorted CD8+CD4-CCR7+CD45RA+ naive T cells. CDR3 protein: CASSLDGTGEAKNIQYF. The CDR3 region has the DNA TGTGCCAGCAGCTTAGATGGGACAGGGGAGGCCAAAAACATTCAGTACTTC.